The subject of this entry is one T cell receptor (beta chain). The V gene's germline CDR1 is KGHSH and CDR2 LQKENI. The CDR3 length is 13 residues. Trimming left V 4 bases short and J 0 bases short, with 7 bases between. A sample-barcoded 5' primer and a J-beta primer mix were used in a second PCR of about 7 to 12 cycles. TCRdb fed the 5' RACE reads into MiXCR, producing one record per CDR3 protein. This sample has approximately 900,000 distinct CDR3 sequences, with approximately 49% found just once. The record originates from a study of blood T cells in healthy people across ages. Looking at the study overall: Template switching caught about one barcoded beta molecule for each two T cells.

The authors drew about 9.9 milliliters of peripheral blood from each donor. This sequence was found in a man between 25 and 39 years old in good health. J is TRBJ2-7 and V is TRBV18; D not resolved. The specimen was blood. CDR3 in DNA: TGTGCCAGCTCACAAGAGGACTCCTACGAGCAGTACTTC. Translating gives CASSQEDSYEQYF.